One sample yielded the 23 T cell receptor beta chains listed below, sequenced in a study of CD8 T cells in ankylosing spondylitis (dated by TCRdb to the late 2010s). The library was built by means of 5' RACE. Sequencing was carried out with an Illumina HiSeq 2500. In-frame beta chains were kept once TCRdb had trimmed the public reads at Q25 with fastp and called clones with MiXCR. Rows are combined by CDR3 protein, so each entry shows the most common genes and DNA. In all, the sample holds some 220,000 distinct CDR3 sequences, and approximately 8.4% of those were seen once. The ten largest clones capture approximately 5% of the sample. Specimen: blood, either unsorted or a sorted T cell fraction (not recorded which). These TCRs come from a female donor with ankylosing spondylitis or in good health (not recorded which).

This clonotype has at least ten counts. This sequence joins TRBV7-2 and TRBJ2-5; D not resolved. The CDR3 spans 13 residues. The germline CDR1 and CDR2 sequences are SGHTA and FQGNSA. Trimming cost V 3 bases and J 5 bases, with 10 bases left between them. DNA for the CDR3: TGTGCCAGCAGCTTCAGTGGAAAGGAGACCCAGTACTTC. It codes for CASSFSGKETQYF.

This clonotype was counted many times. The chain links TRBV3-1 to TRBJ2-7; D ambiguous. The CDR3 totals 13 residues. The germline V and J ends were trimmed by 4 bases and 1 base, with 8 bases remaining between them. Germline CDR1 reads LGHDT; CDR2 reads YNNKEL (reference sequence). This CDR3 reads CASSRAASYEQYF. CDR3 bases: TGTGCCAGCAGCCGGGCAGCGTCCTACGAGCAGTACTTC.

Ten or more counts support this clonotype. J is TRBJ2-3 and V is TRBV12-3 or TRBV12-4; 10 positions match TRBD2. V trimming: 6 bases; J trimming: 1 base; junction bases outside the gene matches: 4. This CDR3 spans 15 amino acids. CDR3 DNA: TGTGCCAGCAGGGGGCTAGCGGGGGGCACAGATACGCAGTATTTT. It is translated as CASRGLAGGTDTQYF.

This clonotype was found many times. This chain joins TRBV5-1 and TRBJ2-1; 9 nucleotides match TRBD2. The CDR3 spans 15 residues. V gave up 4 bases and J gave up 3 bases; unmatched junction bases: 5. Germline lookup yields CDR1 SGHRS and CDR2 YFSETQ. CDR3 nucleotide sequence: TGCGCCAGCAGCCCGGGACTAGCAAACTACAATGAGCAGTTCTTC. This sequence encodes CASSPGLANYNEQFF. The variable domain in full, with the rest retrieved from reference TRBV5-1 and TRBJ2-1, is KAGVTQTPRYLIKTRGQQVTLSCSPISGHRSVSWYQQTPGQGLQFLFEYFSETQRNKGNFPGRFSGRQFSNSRSEMNVSTLELGDSALYLCASSPGLANYNEQFFGPGTRLTVL.

This clonotype has a count of ten or more. The chain couples TRBV6-5 to TRBJ2-7, with 9 nucleotides matching TRBD1. The germline V gene has CDR1 MNHEY and CDR2 SVGAGI. V lost 4 bases, J lost 3 bases, and 7 bases stayed unmatched. The CDR3 is made up of 15 amino acids. CDR3 sequence: CASSSPGTGIYEQYF. CDR3 nucleotides: TGTGCCAGCAGTTCCCCCGGGACAGGGATCTACGAGCAGTACTTC.

The chain carries TRBV30 and TRBJ2-1; 8 bases are a match to TRBD2. Per germline, CDR1 GTSNPN and CDR2 SVGIG (reference sequence). Germline trimming cut 3 bases from V and 8 bases from J; bases unmatched to any gene: 6. There are 13 residues in the CDR3. The CDR3 is CAWRRGASDEQFF. CDR3 DNA sequence: TGTGCCTGGAGGCGGGGGGCAAGCGATGAGCAGTTCTTC.

This clonotype was recorded at least ten times. This sequence joins TRBV5-1 and TRBJ2-5; 9 bases line up with TRBD2. CDR1 SGHRS and CDR2 YFSETQ come from the germline V gene. There are 15 residues in the CDR3. J lost 2 bases, V lost 2 bases, and 4 bases had no gene match. The CDR3 spells CASSLGLATQETQYF. Written as DNA, the CDR3 is TGCGCCAGCAGCTTAGGACTAGCGACTCAAGAGACCCAGTACTTC.

Notes on this clonotype: This may stem from a read error, because a much larger clone lies one nucleotide away. CDR3 bases: TGTGCCAGCAGCGTAGCAGGAGAGGGTATTAGGAATGAGCAGTTCTTC. Its translation: CASSVAGEGIRNEQFF. This rearrangement joins TRBV9 to TRBJ2-1, with D tentatively TRBD2 (5 bases). Trimming took off 0 bases at V and 7 bases at J, with 17 bases between the two ends. CDR1 is SGDLS and CDR2 is YYNGEE in the germline V gene. The CDR3 covers 16 residues.

Many counts were recorded for this clonotype. This chain connects TRBV2 to TRBJ1-5; no clear D gene. The CDR3 spans 17 residues. Trimming stripped 0 bases from V and 1 base from J, with 13 bases between. Germline-derived CDR1 and CDR2 are SNHLY and FYNNEI. The CDR3 DNA follows: TGTGCCAGCAGTGAAGCGCTTCACCGGCGAAGCAATCAGCCCCAGCATTTT. This sequence encodes CASSEALHRRSNQPQHF.

V and J are TRBV15 and TRBJ1-2; TRBD1 might be the D (6 bases). This CDR3 spans 14 amino acids. Trimming shortened V by 2 bases and J by 5 bases, and 12 bases separated the two germline ends. CDR1 is LNHNV, CDR2 YYDKDF, per germline (reference sequence). The CDR3: CATSRQQGFYGYTF. The DNA of the CDR3 is TGTGCCACCAGCAGACAACAGGGTTTTTATGGCTACACCTTC.

The chain couples TRBV10-3 to TRBJ2-2; 9 bases match TRBD1. CDR3 length equals 14 residues. The junction had 9 bases not matched to a gene; V was cut back by 11 bases and J by 5 bases. Germline CDR1 and CDR2: ENHRY and SYGVKD. Here the CDR3 reads CAVTGTGMTGELFF. Here the CDR3 DNA reads TGTGCCGTCACCGGGACAGGGATGACCGGGGAGCTGTTTTTT.

The sample holds many counts of this clonotype. This chain uses TRBV28 with TRBJ2-6, with D perhaps TRBD1 (5 bases). This CDR3 spans 15 amino acids. The V gene lost 6 bases and the J gene lost 9 bases, with 18 bases spanning the gap. Germline V lookup: CDR1 MDHEN, CDR2 SYDVKM. Written as DNA, the CDR3 is TGTGCCAGCAGCCGAACAGGAATCAGTGGCAACGTCCTGACTTTC. It encodes CASSRTGISGNVLTF.

This clonotype was counted between two and nine times. The J gene is TRBJ1-2, the V gene TRBV6-1, with 7 bases lining up with TRBD1. This CDR3 is built from 15 residues. Germline CDR1 reads MNHNS; CDR2 reads SASEGT. Losses at the gene ends were 0 bases for V and 6 bases for J; bases not matched to a gene: 7. For the CDR3, the DNA is TGTGCCAGCAGTGAAGCGGAGGGGGCACGGGATGGCTACACCTTC. Residues: CASSEAEGARDGYTF.

This clonotype was observed at least ten times. The V gene is TRBV29-1, the J gene TRBJ1-2; 7 bases fit TRBD1. The junction had 8 bases not matched to a gene; V was cut back by 3 bases and J by 1 base. The CDR3 sequence is 15 residues long. Germline-derived CDR1 and CDR2 are SQVTM and ANQGSEA. The CDR3 DNA reads as TGCAGCGTTGATAACAGGGGCGAATTTAACTATGGCTACACCTTC. This codes for CSVDNRGEFNYGYTF.

This clonotype was detected ten times or more. The V and J genes are TRBV28 and TRBJ2-1, with D tentatively TRBD2 (5 bases). Looked up from germline, CDR1 is MDHEN and CDR2 is SYDVKM. V dropped 3 bases and J dropped 8 bases, with 14 bases sitting between them. The CDR3 is 14 amino acids. CDR3 DNA sequence: TGTGCCAGCAGTTTCAGAGGGTTGGGTGATGAGCAGTTCTTC. Translated: CASSFRGLGDEQFF.

The chain couples TRBV6-5 to TRBJ2-2, with TRBD2 identical over 7 bases. The junction had 6 bases not matched to a gene; V was cut back by 2 bases and J by 6 bases. CDR1 and CDR2 (germline): MNHEY, SVGAGI. The length of the CDR3 is 15 residues. CDR3 protein: CASSYGQGGSGELFF. The CDR3 DNA follows: TGTGCCAGCAGTTACGGGCAGGGAGGGTCCGGGGAGCTGTTTTTT.

With regard to this clonotype: Being one base from a much bigger clone, this may be a read error. The chain recombines TRBV4-2 with TRBJ2-7; D not resolved. V lost 3 bases and J 4 bases, leaving 10 bases between the germline ends. Germline V gives CDR1 LGHNA, CDR2 YNFKEQ. This CDR3 has 13 amino acids. The CDR3: CASSHAKGYEQYF. CDR3 nucleotide sequence: TGTGCCAGCAGCCACGCCAAGGGATACGAGCAGTACTTC.

This clonotype was counted ten times or more. This rearrangement joins TRBV7-9 to TRBJ1-1; D is possibly TRBD1 (5 bases). This CDR3 comprises 15 residues. V was shortened by 1 base and J by 4 bases, with 13 bases between the two germline ends. Germline CDR1 reads SEHNR; CDR2 reads FQNEAQ (reference sequence). CDR3 sequence (DNA): TGTGCCAGCAGCTTAGAGAGCCTGGGGGGCACTGAAGCTTTCTTT. This sequence encodes CASSLESLGGTEAFF.

The chain has TRBV5-1 and TRBJ2-1; D might be TRBD2 (6 bases). The ends were cut back, 3 bases at V and 5 bases at J, with 15 bases in the middle. This CDR3 region has 15 residues. Germline lookup yields CDR1 SGHRS and CDR2 YFSETQ. Written as DNA, the CDR3 is TGCGCCAGCAGCTCTCCCGGGACTCAACACAATGAGCAGTTCTTC. This codes for CASSSPGTQHNEQFF.

This clonotype appeared many times. The chain joins TRBV19 to TRBJ1-1; D gene uncertain. This CDR3 region has 13 residues. The germline CDR1 and CDR2 sequences are LNHDA and SQIVND (reference sequence). V lost 2 bases and J lost 5, with 9 bases in between. CDR3 amino acids: CASSIIRATEAFF. CDR3 nucleotide sequence: TGTGCCAGTAGTATAATAAGGGCGACTGAAGCTTTCTTT. Drawing the rest from reference TRBV19 and TRBJ1-1, the complete variable domain is DGGITQSPKYLFRKEGQNVTLSCEQNLNHDAMYWYRQDPGQGLRLIYYSQIVNDFQKGDIAEGYSVSREKKESFPLTVTSAQKNPTAFYLCASSIIRATEAFFGQGTRLTVV.

This clonotype was counted at least ten times. The CDR3 reads CASSEADEQFF. CDR3 in DNA: TGCGCCAGCAGTGAAGCCGATGAGCAGTTCTTC. The chain employs TRBV10-1 and TRBJ2-1; no reliable D call. The CDR3 is 11 amino acids. Trimming took off 3 bases at V and 8 bases at J, with 5 bases between the two ends. In germline, CDR1 is WNHNN, CDR2 SYGVQD (reference sequence).

This clonotype showed up many times. The J gene is TRBJ2-3, the V gene TRBV5-1; 12 positions agree with TRBD2. The CDR3 has 16 amino acids. CDR1 SGHRS and CDR2 YFSETQ come from the germline V gene. V was clipped by 4 bases and J by 3 bases; unmatched bases: 6. CDR3 bases: TGCGCCAGCAGCCACCGACTAGCGGGAGTGACAGATACGCAGTATTTT. Its protein product is CASSHRLAGVTDTQYF. Full variable domain (missing parts from reference TRBV5-1 and TRBJ2-3): KAGVTQTPRYLIKTRGQQVTLSCSPISGHRSVSWYQQTPGQGLQFLFEYFSETQRNKGNFPGRFSGRQFSNSRSEMNVSTLELGDSALYLCASSHRLAGVTDTQYFGPGTRLTVL.

The genes are TRBV29-1 and TRBJ2-7, with TRBD2 identical over 8 bases. CDR3 length equals 15 residues. CDR1 and CDR2 (germline): SQVTM, ANQGSEA. With 6 bases clipped from V and 6 bases from J, the junction kept 16 bases outside the gene matches. CDR3 DNA: TGCAGCGTACGCCCCCTCCTAGCGGGTGAGGGCGAGCAGTACTTC. It is translated as CSVRPLLAGEGEQYF.